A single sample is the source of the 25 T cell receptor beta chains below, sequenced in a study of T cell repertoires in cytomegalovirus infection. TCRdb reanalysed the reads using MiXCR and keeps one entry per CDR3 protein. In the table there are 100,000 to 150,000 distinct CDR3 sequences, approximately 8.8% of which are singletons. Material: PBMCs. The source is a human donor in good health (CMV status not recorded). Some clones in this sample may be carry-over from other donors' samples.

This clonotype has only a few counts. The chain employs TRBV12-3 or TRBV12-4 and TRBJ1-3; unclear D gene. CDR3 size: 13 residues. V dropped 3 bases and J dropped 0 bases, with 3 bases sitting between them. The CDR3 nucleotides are TGTGCCAGCAGTTTGAGCTCTGGAAACACCATATATTTT. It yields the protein CASSLSSGNTIYF.

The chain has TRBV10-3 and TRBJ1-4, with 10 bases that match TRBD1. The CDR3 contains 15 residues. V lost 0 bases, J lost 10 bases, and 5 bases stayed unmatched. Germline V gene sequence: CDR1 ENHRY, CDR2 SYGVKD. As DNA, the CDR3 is TGTGCCATCAGTGAGTCAGTGACAGGGGGCGGAAAACTGTTTTTT. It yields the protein CAISESVTGGGKLFF.

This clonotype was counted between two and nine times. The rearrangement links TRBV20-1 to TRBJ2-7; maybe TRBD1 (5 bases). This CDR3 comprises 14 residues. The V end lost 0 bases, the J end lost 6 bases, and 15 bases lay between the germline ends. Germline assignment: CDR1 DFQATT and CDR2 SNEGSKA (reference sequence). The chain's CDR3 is CSARDFRGKGEQYF. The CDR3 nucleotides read TGCAGTGCTAGAGATTTTAGGGGTAAAGGCGAGCAGTACTTC.

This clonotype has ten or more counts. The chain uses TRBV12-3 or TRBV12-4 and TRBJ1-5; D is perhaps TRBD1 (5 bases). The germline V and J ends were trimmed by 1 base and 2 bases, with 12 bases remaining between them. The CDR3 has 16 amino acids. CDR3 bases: TGTGCCAGCAGTTTAGGCCTCCTACAGGGCAATCAGCCCCAGCATTTT. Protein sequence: CASSLGLLQGNQPQHF.

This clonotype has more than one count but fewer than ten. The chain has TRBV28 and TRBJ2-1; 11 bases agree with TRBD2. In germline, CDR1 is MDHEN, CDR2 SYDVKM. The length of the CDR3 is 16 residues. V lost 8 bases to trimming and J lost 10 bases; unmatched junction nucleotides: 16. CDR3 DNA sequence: TGTGCCAGCGCGGTTAGCGGGGGGGCCGGGTTCAGCGAGCAGTTCTTC. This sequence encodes CASAVSGGAGFSEQFF.

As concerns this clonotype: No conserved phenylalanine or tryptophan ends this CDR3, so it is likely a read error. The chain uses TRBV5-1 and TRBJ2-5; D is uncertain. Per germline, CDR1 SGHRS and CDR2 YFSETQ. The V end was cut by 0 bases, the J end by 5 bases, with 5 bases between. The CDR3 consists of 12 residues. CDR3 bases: TGCGCCAGCAGCTTGGGCATGGAGACCCAGTACGTC. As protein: CASSLGMETQYV.

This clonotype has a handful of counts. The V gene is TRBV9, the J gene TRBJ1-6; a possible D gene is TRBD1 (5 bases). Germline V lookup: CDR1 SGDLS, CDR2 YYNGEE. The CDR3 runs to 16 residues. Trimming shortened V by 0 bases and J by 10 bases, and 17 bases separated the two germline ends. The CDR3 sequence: CASSVGREAGRSPLHF. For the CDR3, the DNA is TGTGCCAGCAGCGTAGGTCGCGAGGCGGGGCGCTCACCCCTCCACTTT.

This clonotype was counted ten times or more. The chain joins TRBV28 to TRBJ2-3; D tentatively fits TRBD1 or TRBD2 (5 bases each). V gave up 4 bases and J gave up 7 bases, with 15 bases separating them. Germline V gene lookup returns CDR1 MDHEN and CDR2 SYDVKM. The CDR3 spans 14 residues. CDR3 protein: CASSSGTGTHTQYF. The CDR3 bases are TGTGCCAGCAGTTCGGGGACCGGTACCCATACGCAGTATTTT.

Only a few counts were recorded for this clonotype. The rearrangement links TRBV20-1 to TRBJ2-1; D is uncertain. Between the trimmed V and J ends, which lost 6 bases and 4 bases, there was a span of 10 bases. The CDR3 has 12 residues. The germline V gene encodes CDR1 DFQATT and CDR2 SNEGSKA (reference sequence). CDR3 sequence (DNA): TGCAGTGCCCCCGGAGATTACAATGAGCAGTTCTTC. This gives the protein CSAPGDYNEQFF.

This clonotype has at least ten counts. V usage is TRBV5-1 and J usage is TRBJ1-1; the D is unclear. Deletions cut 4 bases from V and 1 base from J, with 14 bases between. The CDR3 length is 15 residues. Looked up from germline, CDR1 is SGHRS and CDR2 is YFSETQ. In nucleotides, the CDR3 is TGCGCCAGCAGCATACAACGGACGGCGAACACTGAAGCTTTCTTT. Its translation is CASSIQRTANTEAFF.

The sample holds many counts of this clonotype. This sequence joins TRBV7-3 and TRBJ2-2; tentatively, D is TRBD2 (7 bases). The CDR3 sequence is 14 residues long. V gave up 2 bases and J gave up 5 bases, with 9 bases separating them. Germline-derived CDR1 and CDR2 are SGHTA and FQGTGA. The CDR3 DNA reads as TGTGCCAGCAGCTTAGGGGGGGCGACCGGGGAGCTGTTTTTT. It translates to CASSLGGATGELFF.

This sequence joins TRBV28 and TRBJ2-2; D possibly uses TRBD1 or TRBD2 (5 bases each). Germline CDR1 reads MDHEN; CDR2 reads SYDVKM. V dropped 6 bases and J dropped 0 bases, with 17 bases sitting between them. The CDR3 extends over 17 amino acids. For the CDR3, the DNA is TGTGCCAGCAGCCCCACCAGAGGGGCCCCGAACACCGGGGAGCTGTTTTTT. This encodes CASSPTRGAPNTGELFF.

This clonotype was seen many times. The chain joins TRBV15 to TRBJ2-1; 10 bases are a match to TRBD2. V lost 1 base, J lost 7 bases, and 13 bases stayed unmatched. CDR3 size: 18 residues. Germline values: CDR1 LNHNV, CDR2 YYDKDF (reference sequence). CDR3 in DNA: TGTGCCACCAGCAGAGTCCCTAGCGGGAGTGTCTTGGGGAATGAGCAGTTCTTC. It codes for CATSRVPSGSVLGNEQFF.

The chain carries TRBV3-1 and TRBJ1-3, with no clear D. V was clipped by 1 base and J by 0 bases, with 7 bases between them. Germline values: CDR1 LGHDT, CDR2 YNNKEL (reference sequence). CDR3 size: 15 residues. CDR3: CASSQGGDSGNTIYF. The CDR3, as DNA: TGTGCCAGCAGCCAAGGGGGAGACTCTGGAAACACCATATATTTT.

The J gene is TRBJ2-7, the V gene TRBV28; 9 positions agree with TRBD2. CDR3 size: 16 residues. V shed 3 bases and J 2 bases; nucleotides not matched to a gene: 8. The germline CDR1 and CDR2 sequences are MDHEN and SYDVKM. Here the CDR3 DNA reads TGTGCCAGCAGTTTCCATCCAGTAGCGGGGGCCTACGAGCAGTACTTC. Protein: CASSFHPVAGAYEQYF. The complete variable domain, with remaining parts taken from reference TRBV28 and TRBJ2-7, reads DVKVTQSSRYLVKRTGEKVFLECVQDMDHENMFWYRQDPGLGLRLIYFSYDVKMKEKGDIPEGYSVSREKKERFSLILESASTNQTSMYLCASSFHPVAGAYEQYFGPGTRLTVT.

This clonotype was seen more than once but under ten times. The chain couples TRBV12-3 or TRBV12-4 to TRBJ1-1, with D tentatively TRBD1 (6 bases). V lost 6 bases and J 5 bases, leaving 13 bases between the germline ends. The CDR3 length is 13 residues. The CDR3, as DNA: TGTGCCAGCAGCTCCTTACAGGGAACTGAAGCTTTCTTT. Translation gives CASSSLQGTEAFF.

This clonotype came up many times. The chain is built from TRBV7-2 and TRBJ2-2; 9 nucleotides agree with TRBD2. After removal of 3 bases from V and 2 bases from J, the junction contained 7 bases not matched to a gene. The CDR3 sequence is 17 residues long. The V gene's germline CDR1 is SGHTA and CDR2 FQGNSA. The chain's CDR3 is CASSFGPSGVNTGELFF. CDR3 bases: TGTGCCAGCAGCTTCGGGCCTAGCGGGGTAAACACCGGGGAGCTGTTTTTT.

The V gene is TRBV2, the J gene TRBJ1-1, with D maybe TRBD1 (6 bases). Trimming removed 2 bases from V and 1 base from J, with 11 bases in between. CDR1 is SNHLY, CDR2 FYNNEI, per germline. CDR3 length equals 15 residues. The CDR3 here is CASSETGAPNTEAFF. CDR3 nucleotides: TGTGCCAGCAGTGAAACGGGGGCGCCGAACACTGAAGCTTTCTTT.

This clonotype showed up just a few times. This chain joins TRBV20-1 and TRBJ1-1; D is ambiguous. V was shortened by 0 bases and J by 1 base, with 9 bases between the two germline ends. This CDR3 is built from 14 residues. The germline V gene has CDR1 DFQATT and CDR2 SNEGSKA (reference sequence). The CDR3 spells CSARERRGNTEAFF. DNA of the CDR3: TGCAGTGCTAGAGAGAGGAGAGGGAACACTGAAGCTTTCTTT.

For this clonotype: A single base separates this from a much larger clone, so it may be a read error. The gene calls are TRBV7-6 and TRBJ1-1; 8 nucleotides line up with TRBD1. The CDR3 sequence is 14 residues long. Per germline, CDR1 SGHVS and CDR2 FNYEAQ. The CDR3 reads CASSFPAGGTEASF. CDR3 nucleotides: TGTGCCAGCAGCTTCCCTGCAGGGGGCACTGAAGCTTCCTTT.

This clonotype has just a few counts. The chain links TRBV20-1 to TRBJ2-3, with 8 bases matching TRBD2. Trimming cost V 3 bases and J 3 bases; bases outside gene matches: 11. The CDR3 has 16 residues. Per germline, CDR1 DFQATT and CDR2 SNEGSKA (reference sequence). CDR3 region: CSARLLAAGGTDTQYF. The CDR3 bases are TGCAGTGCTAGGTTACTAGCGGCTGGGGGGACAGATACGCAGTATTTT.

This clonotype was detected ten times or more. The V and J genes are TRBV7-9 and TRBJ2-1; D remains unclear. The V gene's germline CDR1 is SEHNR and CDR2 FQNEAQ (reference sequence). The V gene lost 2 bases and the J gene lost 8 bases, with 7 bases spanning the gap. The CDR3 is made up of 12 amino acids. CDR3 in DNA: TGTGCCAGCAGCTTAACGAATGATGAGCAGTTCTTC. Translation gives CASSLTNDEQFF. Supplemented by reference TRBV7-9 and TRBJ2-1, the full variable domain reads DTGVSQNPRHKITKRGQNVTFRCDPISEHNRLYWYRQTLGQGPEFLTYFQNEAQLEKSRLLSDRFSAERPKGSFSTLEIQRTEQGDSAMYLCASSLTNDEQFFGPGTRLTVL.

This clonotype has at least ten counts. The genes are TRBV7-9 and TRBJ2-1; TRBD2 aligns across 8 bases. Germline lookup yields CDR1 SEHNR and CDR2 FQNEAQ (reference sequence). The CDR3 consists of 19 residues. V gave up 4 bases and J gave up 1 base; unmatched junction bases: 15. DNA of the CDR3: TGTGCCAGCAGCTCGACTACCTTAGCGGCGGGGGGTTCCTACAATGAGCAGTTCTTC. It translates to CASSSTTLAAGGSYNEQFF.

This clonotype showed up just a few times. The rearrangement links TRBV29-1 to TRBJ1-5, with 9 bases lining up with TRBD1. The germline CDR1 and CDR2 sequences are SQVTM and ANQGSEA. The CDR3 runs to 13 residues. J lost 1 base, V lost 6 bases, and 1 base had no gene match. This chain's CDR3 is CSVQGASNQPQHF. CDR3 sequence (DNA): TGCAGCGTACAGGGGGCGAGCAATCAGCCCCAGCATTTT.

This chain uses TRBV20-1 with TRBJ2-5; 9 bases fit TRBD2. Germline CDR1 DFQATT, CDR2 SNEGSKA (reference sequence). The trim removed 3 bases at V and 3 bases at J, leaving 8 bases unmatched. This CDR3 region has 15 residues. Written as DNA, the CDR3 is TGCAGTGCTAGGGCCCGGACTAGCGTAAAAGAGACCCAGTACTTC. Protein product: CSARARTSVKETQYF.